The 9 T cell receptor beta chains listed next were all sequenced from one sample in a study of cytomegalovirus exposure and HLA in healthy donors. 13 Jbeta primers and 60 Vbeta primers were used for the PCR. The protocol was immunoSEQ multiplex PCR, while the TCRdb copy is restricted to in-frame clones and leaves out a portion. The sample carries roughly 250,000 clones, about 75% recorded once. The sequenced sample consisted of PBMCs. The receptors here all came from a female donor in good health and CMV-seronegative.

The chain couples TRBV19 to TRBJ1-5; TRBD1 matches at 7 bases. Unmatched junction bases numbered 11, after V lost 4 bases and J lost 5 bases. Germline V CDR1 and CDR2: LNHDA, SQIVND (reference sequence). The CDR3 runs to 16 residues. The CDR3 bases are TGTGCCAGTAGTAACGGACAGGCCATAGTTTATCAGCCCCAGCATTTT. Its translation is CASSNGQAIVYQPQHF.

This clone was found once. The gene calls are TRBV30 and TRBJ2-3; TRBD2 matches 7 bases. The CDR3 consists of 12 residues. J lost 5 bases, V lost 5 bases, and 4 bases had no gene match. Germline values: CDR1 GTSNPN, CDR2 SVGIG (reference sequence). As DNA, the CDR3 is TGTGCCTGGGGACTAGGGCAAGATACGCAGTATTTT. Protein product: CAWGLGQDTQYF.

V usage is TRBV20-1 and J usage is TRBJ1-5; unclear D gene. The CDR3 has 8 residues. The V gene's germline CDR1 is DFQATT and CDR2 SNEGSKA (reference sequence). The V gene lost 6 bases and the J gene lost 9 bases, with 3 bases spanning the gap. The CDR3 region is CSAGPQHF. CDR3 DNA sequence: TGCAGTGCCGGGCCCCAGCATTTT.

This chain joins TRBV7-9 and TRBJ1-5; D remains ambiguous. V was shortened by 4 bases and J by 0 bases, with 16 bases between the two germline ends. Per the germline V gene, CDR1 is SEHNR and CDR2 is FQNEAQ (reference sequence). This CDR3 is built from 17 residues. The CDR3 nucleotides read TGTGCCAGCAGCTCAGAATCGACCGCGGATAGCAATCAGCCCCAGCATTTT. This encodes CASSSESTADSNQPQHF.

The chain links TRBV18 to TRBJ1-3; tentative D call: TRBD1 (5 bases). CDR1 and CDR2 (germline): KGHSH, LQKENI. Deletions cut 3 bases from V and 0 bases from J, with 6 bases between. CDR3 length: 14 residues. The DNA of the CDR3 is TGTGCCAGCTCACCTGGGGCCTCTGGAAACACCATATATTTT. Protein: CASSPGASGNTIYF.

The V and J genes are TRBV7-9 and TRBJ2-2; the D gene is possibly TRBD1 (5 bases). This CDR3 has 14 residues. Looked up from germline, CDR1 is SEHNR and CDR2 is FQNEAQ (reference sequence). Deletions cut 8 bases from V and 6 bases from J, with 16 bases between. The CDR3 region is CASRRQNIAGELFF. The CDR3 nucleotides read TGTGCCAGCCGGAGACAGAATATAGCCGGGGAGCTGTTTTTT.

The chain combines TRBV5-8 with TRBJ2-3; D may be TRBD2 (6 bases). Trimming pared 4 bases from V and 3 bases from J, leaving 15 bases between. This CDR3 has 15 amino acids. Germline assignment: CDR1 SGHTS and CDR2 YDEGEE. The CDR3 region is CASSPLARGTDTQYF. The CDR3 region has the DNA TGTGCCAGCAGCCCTCTCGCGCGGGGTACAGATACGCAGTATTTT.

This chain links TRBV7-2 with TRBJ2-1; 12 bases map to TRBD2. This CDR3 region has 15 residues. Trimming cost V 5 bases and J 9 bases; bases outside gene matches: 8. Germline loops: CDR1 SGHTA, CDR2 FQGNSA. The CDR3 DNA reads as TGTGCCAGCAGCGCTCTAGCGGGAGGGCCCGGTGAGCAGTTCTTC. Its protein product is CASSALAGGPGEQFF.

This chain connects TRBV9 to TRBJ2-7; TRBD2 matches 8 bases. CDR3 length: 15 amino acids. J gave up 2 bases and V 0 bases, and 4 bases lay outside the gene matches. Germline V lookup: CDR1 SGDLS, CDR2 YYNGEE. As DNA, the CDR3 is TGTGCCAGCAGCGTAGGGAGCGGGGGAACCTACGAGCAGTACTTC. As protein: CASSVGSGGTYEQYF.